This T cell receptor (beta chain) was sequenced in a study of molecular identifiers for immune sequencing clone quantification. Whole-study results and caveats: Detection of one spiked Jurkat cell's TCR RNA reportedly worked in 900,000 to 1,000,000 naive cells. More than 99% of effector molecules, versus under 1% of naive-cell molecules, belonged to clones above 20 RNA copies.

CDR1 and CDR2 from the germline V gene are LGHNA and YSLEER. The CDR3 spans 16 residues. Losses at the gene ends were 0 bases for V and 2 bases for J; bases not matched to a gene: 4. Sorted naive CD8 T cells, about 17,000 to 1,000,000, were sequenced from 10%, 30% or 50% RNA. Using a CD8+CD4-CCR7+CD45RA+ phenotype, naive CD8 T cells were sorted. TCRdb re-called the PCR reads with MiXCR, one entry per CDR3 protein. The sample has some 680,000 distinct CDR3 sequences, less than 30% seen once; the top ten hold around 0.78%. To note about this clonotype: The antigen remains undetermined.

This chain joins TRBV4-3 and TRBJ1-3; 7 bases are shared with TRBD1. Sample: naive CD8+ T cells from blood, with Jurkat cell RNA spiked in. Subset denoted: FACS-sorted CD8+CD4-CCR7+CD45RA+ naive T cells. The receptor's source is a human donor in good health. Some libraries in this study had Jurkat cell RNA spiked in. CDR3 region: CASSQDFGTAGNTIYF. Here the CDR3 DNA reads TGCGCCAGCAGCCAAGATTTCGGGACAGCTGGAAACACCATATATTTT.